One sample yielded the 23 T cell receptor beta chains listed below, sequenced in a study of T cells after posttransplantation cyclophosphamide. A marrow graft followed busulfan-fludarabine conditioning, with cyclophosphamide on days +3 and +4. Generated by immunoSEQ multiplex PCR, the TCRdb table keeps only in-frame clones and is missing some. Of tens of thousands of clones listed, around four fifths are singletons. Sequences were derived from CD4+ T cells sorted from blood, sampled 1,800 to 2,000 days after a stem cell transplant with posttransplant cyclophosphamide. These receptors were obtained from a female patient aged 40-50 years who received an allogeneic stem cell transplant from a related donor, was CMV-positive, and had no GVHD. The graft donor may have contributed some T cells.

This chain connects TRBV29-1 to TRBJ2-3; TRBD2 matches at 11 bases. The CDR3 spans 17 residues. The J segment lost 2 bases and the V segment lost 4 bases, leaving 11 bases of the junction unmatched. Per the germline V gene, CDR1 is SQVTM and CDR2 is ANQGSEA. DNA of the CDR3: TGCAGCGTTGGGTTAGCGGGGGGGCGGCCCCCCACAGATACGCAGTATTTT. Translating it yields CSVGLAGGRPPTDTQYF.

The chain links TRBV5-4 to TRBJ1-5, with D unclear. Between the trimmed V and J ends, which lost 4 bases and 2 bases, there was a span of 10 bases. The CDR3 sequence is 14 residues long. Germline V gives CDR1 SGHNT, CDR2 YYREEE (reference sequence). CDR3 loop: CASSQAGGNQPQHF. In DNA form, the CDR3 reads TGTGCCAGCAGCCAAGCCGGGGGCAATCAGCCCCAGCATTTT.

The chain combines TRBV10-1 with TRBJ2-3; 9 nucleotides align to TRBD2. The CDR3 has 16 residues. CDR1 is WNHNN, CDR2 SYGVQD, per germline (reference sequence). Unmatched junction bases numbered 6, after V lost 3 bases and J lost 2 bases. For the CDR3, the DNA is TGCGCCAGCAGTGATTCTAGCGGGGATCTCACAGATACGCAGTATTTT. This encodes CASSDSSGDLTDTQYF.

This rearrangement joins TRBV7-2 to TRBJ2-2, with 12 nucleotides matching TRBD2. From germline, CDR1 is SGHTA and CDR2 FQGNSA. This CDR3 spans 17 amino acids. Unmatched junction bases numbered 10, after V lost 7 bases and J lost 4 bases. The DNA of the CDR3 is TGTGCCAGCATCCAGAGGACTAGCGGGGAACTCACCGGGGAGCTGTTTTTT. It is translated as CASIQRTSGELTGELFF.

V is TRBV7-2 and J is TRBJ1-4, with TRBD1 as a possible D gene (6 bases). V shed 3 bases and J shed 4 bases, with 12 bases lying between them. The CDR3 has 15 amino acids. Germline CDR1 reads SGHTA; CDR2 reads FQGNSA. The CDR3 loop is CASSLRGRNNEKLFF. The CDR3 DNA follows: TGTGCCAGCAGCTTGCGGGGGCGCAATAATGAAAAACTGTTTTTT. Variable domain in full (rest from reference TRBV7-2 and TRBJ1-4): GAGVSQSPSNKVTEKGKDVELRCDPISGHTALYWYRQSLGQGLEFLIYFQGNSAPDKSGLPSDRFSAERTGGSVSTLTIQRTQQEDSAVYLCASSLRGRNNEKLFFGSGTQLSVL.

This CDR3 is CASSFGTDGGYTF. CDR3 in DNA: TGTGCCAGCAGTTTCGGGACAGATGGAGGCTACACCTTC. The chain uses TRBV28 and TRBJ1-2; TRBD1 matches 7 bases. This CDR3 region has 13 residues. With 3 bases clipped from V and 8 bases from J, the junction kept 6 bases outside the gene matches. Germline V gives CDR1 MDHEN, CDR2 SYDVKM.

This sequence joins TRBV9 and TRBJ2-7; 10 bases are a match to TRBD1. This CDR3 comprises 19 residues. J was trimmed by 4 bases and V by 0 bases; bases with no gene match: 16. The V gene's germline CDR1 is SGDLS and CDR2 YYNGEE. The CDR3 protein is CASSVGVGDRGSLGYEQYF. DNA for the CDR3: TGTGCCAGCAGCGTAGGGGTTGGGGACAGGGGATCGTTGGGGTACGAGCAGTACTTC.

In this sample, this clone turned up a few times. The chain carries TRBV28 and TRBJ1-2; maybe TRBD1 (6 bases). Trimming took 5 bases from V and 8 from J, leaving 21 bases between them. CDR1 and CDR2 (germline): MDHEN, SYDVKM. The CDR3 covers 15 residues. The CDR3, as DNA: TGTGCCAGCAGTATACGGACAGTACCGACGATGGGCTACACCTTC. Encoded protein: CASSIRTVPTMGYTF.

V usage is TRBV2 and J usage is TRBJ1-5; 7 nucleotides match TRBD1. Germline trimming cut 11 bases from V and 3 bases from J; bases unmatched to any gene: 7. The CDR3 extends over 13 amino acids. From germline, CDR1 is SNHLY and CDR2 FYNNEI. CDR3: CAGWGTDNQPQHF. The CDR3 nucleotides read TGTGCCGGGTGGGGGACAGACAATCAGCCCCAGCATTTT.

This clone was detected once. DNA of the CDR3: TGTGCCAGCAGAACCCCCAGGGGATACAATGAGCAGTTCTTC. The encoded protein is CASRTPRGYNEQFF. The chain recombines TRBV27 with TRBJ2-1; the D gene is possibly TRBD1 (6 bases). CDR1 is MNHEY, CDR2 SMNVEV, per germline (reference sequence). Deletions cut 6 bases from V and 4 bases from J, with 13 bases between. The CDR3 spans 14 residues.

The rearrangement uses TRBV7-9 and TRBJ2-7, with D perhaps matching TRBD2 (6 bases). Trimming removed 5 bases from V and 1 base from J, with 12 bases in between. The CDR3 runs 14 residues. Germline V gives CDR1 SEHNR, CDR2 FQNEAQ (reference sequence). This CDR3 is CASSHRGGSYEQYF. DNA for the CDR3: TGTGCCAGCAGCCATAGGGGAGGATCCTACGAGCAGTACTTC.

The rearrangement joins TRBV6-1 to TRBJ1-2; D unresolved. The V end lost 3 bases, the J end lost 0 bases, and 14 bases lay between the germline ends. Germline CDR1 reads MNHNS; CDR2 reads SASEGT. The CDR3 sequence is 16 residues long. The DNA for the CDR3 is TGTGCCAGCAGTGACCATGTAGTGTTCTCTAACTATGGCTACACCTTC. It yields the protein CASSDHVVFSNYGYTF.

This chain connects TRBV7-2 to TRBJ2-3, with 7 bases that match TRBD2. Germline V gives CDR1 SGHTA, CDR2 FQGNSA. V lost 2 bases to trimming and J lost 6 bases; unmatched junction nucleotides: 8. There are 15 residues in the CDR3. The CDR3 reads CASSLWGGKADTQYF. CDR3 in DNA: TGTGCCAGCAGCTTATGGGGGGGTAAAGCCGATACGCAGTATTTT.

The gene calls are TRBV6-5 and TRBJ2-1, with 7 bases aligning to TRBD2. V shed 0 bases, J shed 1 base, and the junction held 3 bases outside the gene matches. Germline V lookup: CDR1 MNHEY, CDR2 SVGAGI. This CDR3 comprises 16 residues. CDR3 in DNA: TGTGCCAGCAGTTACTCGACGGGGGGTTCCTACAATGAGCAGTTCTTC. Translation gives CASSYSTGGSYNEQFF.

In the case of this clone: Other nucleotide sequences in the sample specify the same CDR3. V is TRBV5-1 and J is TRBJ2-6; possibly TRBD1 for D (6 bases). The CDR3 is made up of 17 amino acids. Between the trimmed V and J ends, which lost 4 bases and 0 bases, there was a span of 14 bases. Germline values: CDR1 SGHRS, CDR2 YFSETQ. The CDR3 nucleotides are TGCGCCAGCAGCAGGACAGCCAGTAACTCTGGGGCCAACGTCCTGACTTTC. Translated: CASSRTASNSGANVLTF. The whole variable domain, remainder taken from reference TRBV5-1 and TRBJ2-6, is KAGVTQTPRYLIKTRGQQVTLSCSPISGHRSVSWYQQTPGQGLQFLFEYFSETQRNKGNFPGRFSGRQFSNSRSEMNVSTLELGDSALYLCASSRTASNSGANVLTFGAGSRLTVL.

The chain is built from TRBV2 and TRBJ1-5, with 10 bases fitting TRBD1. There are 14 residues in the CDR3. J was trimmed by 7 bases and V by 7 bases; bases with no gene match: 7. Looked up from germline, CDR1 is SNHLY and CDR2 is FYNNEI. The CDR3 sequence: CASNLRDRGQPQHF. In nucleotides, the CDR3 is TGTGCCAGCAACCTAAGGGACAGGGGACAGCCCCAGCATTTT.

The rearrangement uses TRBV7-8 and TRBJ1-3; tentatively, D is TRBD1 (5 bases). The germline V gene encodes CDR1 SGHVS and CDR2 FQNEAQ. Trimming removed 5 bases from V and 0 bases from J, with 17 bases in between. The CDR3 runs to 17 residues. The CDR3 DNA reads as TGTGCCAGCAGCGTATTCAGGGTTCTGAGCTCTGGAAACACCATATATTTT. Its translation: CASSVFRVLSSGNTIYF. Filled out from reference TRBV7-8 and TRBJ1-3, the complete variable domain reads GAGVSQSPRYKVAKRGQDVALRCDPISGHVSLFWYQQALGQGPEFLTYFQNEAQLDKSGLPSDRFFAERPEGSVSTLKIQRTQQEDSAVYLCASSVFRVLSSGNTIYFGEGSWLTVV.

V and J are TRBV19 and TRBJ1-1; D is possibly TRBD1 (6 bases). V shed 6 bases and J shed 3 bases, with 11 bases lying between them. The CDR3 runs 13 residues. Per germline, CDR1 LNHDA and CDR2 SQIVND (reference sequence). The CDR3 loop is CASRPQGDTEAFF. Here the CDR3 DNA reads TGTGCCAGTAGGCCACAGGGAGACACTGAAGCTTTCTTT.

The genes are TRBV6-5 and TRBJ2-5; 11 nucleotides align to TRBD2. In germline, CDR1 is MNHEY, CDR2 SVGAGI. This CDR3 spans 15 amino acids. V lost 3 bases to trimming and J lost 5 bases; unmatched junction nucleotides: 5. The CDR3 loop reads CASSYTSGGWETQYF. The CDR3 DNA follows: TGTGCCAGCAGTTATACTAGCGGGGGATGGGAGACCCAGTACTTC.

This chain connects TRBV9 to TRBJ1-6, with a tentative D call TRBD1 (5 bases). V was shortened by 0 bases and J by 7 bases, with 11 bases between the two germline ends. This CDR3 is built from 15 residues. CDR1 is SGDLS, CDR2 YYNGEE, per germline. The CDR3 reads CASSVGWQGNSPLHF. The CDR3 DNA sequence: TGTGCCAGCAGCGTAGGTTGGCAGGGAAATTCACCCCTCCACTTT.

CDR3 nucleotides: TGTGCCAGCAGTTACTCCCAGGGGACTGGGGCCAACGTCCTGACTTTC. Amino acids: CASSYSQGTGANVLTF. The J gene is TRBJ2-6, the V gene TRBV6-5, with D possibly matching TRBD1 (6 bases). In germline, CDR1 is MNHEY, CDR2 SVGAGI. Trimming shortened V by 0 bases and J by 2 bases, and 8 bases separated the two germline ends. CDR3 size: 16 residues.

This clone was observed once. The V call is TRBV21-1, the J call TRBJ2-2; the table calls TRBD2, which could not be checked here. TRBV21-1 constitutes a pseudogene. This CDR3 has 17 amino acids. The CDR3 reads CASSKALAGVNTGELFF. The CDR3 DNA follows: TGTGCCAGCAGCAAAGCCCTAGCGGGGGTCAACACCGGGGAGCTGTTTTTT.

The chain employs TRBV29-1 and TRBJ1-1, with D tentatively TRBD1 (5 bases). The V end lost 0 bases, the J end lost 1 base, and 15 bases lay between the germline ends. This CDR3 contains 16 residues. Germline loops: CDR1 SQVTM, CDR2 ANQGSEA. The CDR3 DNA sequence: TGCAGCGTTGAAGAAATTCCGTGGGGGGGGAACACTGAAGCTTTCTTT. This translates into CSVEEIPWGGNTEAFF.